This TCR beta chain comes out of a study of glioma-infiltrating T cells after dendritic cell vaccination. The data were produced by immunoSEQ multiplex PCR, yet TCRdb's version contains in-frame clones alone and is incomplete. The profile covers fewer than 40,000 clones, with 85% to 95% appearing a single time and less than 2.5% taken by the ten largest. Findings of the study overall: Higher pretreatment TIL content predicted longer progression-free time and survival.

This clone was detected only a few times. Its antigen is undetermined. The germline V gene encodes CDR1 MGHRA and CDR2 YSYEKL. The CDR3 totals 15 residues. The ends were cut back, 0 bases at V and 6 bases at J, with 11 bases in the middle. This TCR was recovered from a human donor with glioblastoma. The rearrangement joins TRBV4-1 to TRBJ2-2; a weak D match, TRBD2 (5 bases). The sample consisted of blood, taken before dendritic cell vaccination. The CDR3 nucleotides read TGCGCCAGCAGCCAAGACCGGAGGAAGGCCGGGGAGCTGTTTTTT. Protein: CASSQDRRKAGELFF.